This T cell receptor beta chain was captured by sequencing in a study of ipilimumab plus nivolumab after autologous stem cell transplantation. About the study: Typical patient got a few ipilimumab doses and about eight nivolumab doses (median). Myeloma cases were transplant-naive high-risk or relapsed within 3 years post first autologous transplant.

Ipilimumab, 1 mg/kg, started 14 to 28 days after autologous transplant. Patients received nivolumab 3 mg/kg at weeks 1, 4, 7, 10, then fortnightly to week 26. V lost 2 bases, J lost 5 bases, and 19 bases lay in between. Germline lookup yields CDR1 MNHNS and CDR2 SASEGT. CDR3 size: 17 residues. The repertoire was sequenced with immunoSEQ multiplex PCR; TCRdb's copy has only in-frame clones and lacks some. The sample yields approximately 6,900 clones, roughly nine tenths seen once. The chain recombines TRBV6-1 with TRBJ2-1; D call uncertain. The clonotype originates from a female donor with multiple myeloma. The starting material was PBMCs, obtained in a trial of ipilimumab plus nivolumab as post-transplant consolidation. Here the CDR3 reads CASSEFTRGRIHNEQFF. As DNA, the CDR3 is TGTGCCAGCAGTGAATTTACCCGCGGTCGGATCCACAATGAGCAGTTCTTC.